The T cell receptor beta chain described here comes from a study of blood T cell repertoires in COVID-19 (TCRdb year 2020). Regarding the research as a whole: Samples from collaborators originated in the United States, Italy and Spain and spanned both the acute and convalescent phases of COVID-19. The prospective study material was composed of cDNA or gDNA derived from T cells, B-cell-depleted T cells, or PBMCs. Sample metadata almost always included a de-identified subject ID, COVID-19 status, age in years and sex. The repertoires were made available in a free public database intended to serve as a resource for research on the immune response to SARS-CoV-2. The samples were drawn from the first 160 participants of the ongoing ImmuneRACE study and from 1,254 subjects provided by 6 global collaborators. Deeply sampled blood TCRbeta repertoires from subjects exposed to, actively infected with, or recovered from COVID-19 were included in the dataset. Where available, HLA class I and class II types were obtained from metadata supplied by the sample provider rather than from assay-based typing. On the study overall, not on this receptor specifically: Clinical and demographic metadata were provided uncurated, with the amount varying by source and participant.

TCRbeta CDR3 regions were amplified from genomic DNA using the immunoSEQ Assay, a bias-controlled multiplex PCR. Under the source paper's analysis protocol: The number of nucleated cells in each sample was estimated by amplification of reference gene primers within the assay. To quantify the absolute abundance of each unique TCRbeta CDR3 rearrangement, sequence reads were collapsed and filtered. For each sample, productive Simpson clonality was calculated by taking the square root of Simpson's diversity index across productive rearrangements. TCRdb's version of the immuneACCESS table is confined to in-frame rearrangements and falls short of the full clone set. An unresolved V gene accounts for under half of the shortfall where checked; the remainder is of unknown origin. For V, J and clone size, that table is used; D and trimming come from the DNA. A total of under 250,000 clones appear in this sample, approximately 83% of them only once. Jointly, the top ten make up around 3.5% of the sample.

Via the germline V gene (reference sequence), CDR1 is MNHEY and CDR2 SMNVEV. Trimming at the junction amounts to 5 bases on V and 6 bases on J, and the germline ends lie 23 bases apart. The CDR3 measures 17 amino acids from cysteine to phenylalanine. Only CDR3 DNA remains: 51 bases, in frame from the first base. About this clone: No cognate antigen has been identified for it. No base-level quality is on record; no much larger clone is a single base apart.

Enrolling through a virtual design, the prospective study's participants ranged in age from roughly 18 to 90 years and lived across about two dozen United States geographic areas. In the prospective study, participants were assigned to cohorts based on the clinical history participants reported in a screening survey and a study questionnaire. Exposed participants were defined as having been in contact with someone with a PCR-confirmed or clinician-diagnosed COVID-19 case within 2 weeks of study entry. Each participant in the prospective study had whole blood, serum and a nasopharyngeal or oropharyngeal swab collected by mobile phlebotomists. Over a roughly two-month period, participants in the prospective study had the option of providing additional blood draws and questionnaires. Before DNA extraction, blood samples from the prospective study were shipped at room temperature or frozen.

This sequence uses TRBV27 and TRBJ1-5, and the D gene may be TRBD1, 5 bases matching. The sequence was collected from a woman aged 40 to 50 who had been exposed to COVID-19. Sequenced sample: PBMCs or T cells enriched from blood (not recorded which). The nucleotides are TGTGCCAGCAGTGTAAGTTCTGGGGGGTCTCAGATTCAGCCCCAGCATTTT. The encoded protein is CASSVSSGGSQIQPQHF.